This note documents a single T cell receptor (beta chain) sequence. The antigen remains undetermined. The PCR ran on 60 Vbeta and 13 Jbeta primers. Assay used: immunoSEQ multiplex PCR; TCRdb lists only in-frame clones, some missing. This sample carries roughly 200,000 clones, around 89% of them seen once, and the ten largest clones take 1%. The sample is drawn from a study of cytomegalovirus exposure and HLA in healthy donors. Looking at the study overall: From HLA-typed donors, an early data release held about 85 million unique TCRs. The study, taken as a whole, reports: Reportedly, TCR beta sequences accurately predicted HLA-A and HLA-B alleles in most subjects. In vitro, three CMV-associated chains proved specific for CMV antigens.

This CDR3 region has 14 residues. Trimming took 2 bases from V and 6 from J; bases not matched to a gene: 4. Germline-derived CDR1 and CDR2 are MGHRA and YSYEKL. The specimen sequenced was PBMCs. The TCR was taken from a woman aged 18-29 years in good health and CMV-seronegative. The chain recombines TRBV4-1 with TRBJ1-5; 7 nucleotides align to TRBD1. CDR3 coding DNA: TGCGCCAGCAGCCAAACAGGGGTGGTTCAGCCCCAGCATTTT. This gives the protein CASSQTGVVQPQHF.